This record covers a single T cell receptor (beta chain). The target antigen is unknown. Germline CDR1 and CDR2: SQVTM and ANQGSEA. This CDR3 comprises 10 residues. V was clipped by 4 bases and J by 1 base, with 1 base between them. This entry is derived from a study of neoadjuvant nivolumab and ipilimumab in lung cancer. General study results and limits: Resected tumors had greater TCR richness and clonality than uninvolved lung. Only a single major-pathologic-response sample was available for clonality analysis.

The method was immunoSEQ multiplex PCR; TCRdb's version includes in-frame clones alone and lacks a portion of them. Of 25,000 to 35,000 clones listed, about 92% are singletons. The TCR was taken from an adult with non-small cell lung cancer. Source: peripheral blood, taken after neoadjuvant nivolumab, alone or with ipilimumab, at or shortly before surgery. This rearrangement joins TRBV29-1 to TRBJ1-1; no clear D gene. The CDR3 DNA sequence: TGCAGCGTTGCGAACACTGAAGCTTTCTTT. Its translation: CSVANTEAFF.